A single sample gave rise to the 27 T cell receptor beta chains below, sequenced in a study of blood T cell repertoires in COVID-19. Sequencing was performed with immunoSEQ multiplex PCR; in TCRdb, only in-frame clones are kept and a portion is missing. Among approximately 190,000 clones listed, approximately 86% were seen once. Sequencing was performed on peripheral blood. These receptors were collected from a man between 65 and 80 years old with active or convalescent COVID-19.

This CDR3 reads CASGSAGGAYNEQFF. In nucleotides, the CDR3 is TGTGCCAGCGGGTCGGCAGGGGGCGCGTACAATGAGCAGTTCTTC. The rearrangement uses TRBV28 and TRBJ2-1; TRBD1 matches 8 bases. With V trimmed by 8 bases and J by 4 bases, 10 bases remained unmatched. The CDR3 sequence is 15 residues long. Per germline, CDR1 MDHEN and CDR2 SYDVKM.

The CDR3 here is CASGPGRGANYGYTF. CDR3 DNA sequence: TGTGCCAGCGGGCCCGGTCGGGGGGCTAACTATGGCTACACCTTC. The chain has TRBV6-5 and TRBJ1-2, with D possibly being TRBD1 (5 bases). V was shortened by 8 bases and J by 0 bases, with 16 bases between the two germline ends. The CDR3 length is 15 residues. Germline assignment: CDR1 MNHEY and CDR2 SVGAGI.

A single count supports this clone. This chain joins TRBV19 and TRBJ2-7; D is possibly TRBD1 (6 bases). The CDR3 runs 13 residues. The V gene lost 5 bases and the J gene lost 5 bases, with 13 bases spanning the gap. Looked up from germline, CDR1 is LNHDA and CDR2 is SQIVND (reference sequence). As DNA, the CDR3 is TGTGCCAGTAGTGCACAGGGAGCCAACGAGCAGTACTTC. Its translation is CASSAQGANEQYF.

The chain recombines TRBV6-5 with TRBJ2-1, with 7 bases that match TRBD2. Germline-derived CDR1 and CDR2 are MNHEY and SVGAGI. The CDR3 consists of 15 residues. V lost 6 bases, J lost 8 bases, and 13 bases stayed unmatched. The CDR3 DNA follows: TGTGCCAGCAGCCTACGTTCGGGGGAGGGAGATGAGCAGTTCTTC. Translating it yields CASSLRSGEGDEQFF.

The chain employs TRBV30 and TRBJ1-1; D is uncertain. With 1 base removed from V and 5 bases from J, the gap between germline ends came to 11 bases. This CDR3 contains 13 residues. Per the germline V gene, CDR1 is GTSNPN and CDR2 is SVGIG (reference sequence). The DNA for the CDR3 is TGTGCCTGGAGTGGGGCGGGATGGACTGAAGCTTTCTTT. Translation gives CAWSGAGWTEAFF. Filled out from reference TRBV30 and TRBJ1-1, the complete variable domain reads SQTIHQWPATLVQPVGSPLSLECTVEGTSNPNLYWYRQAAGRGLQLLFYSVGIGQISSEVPQNLSASRPQDRQFILSSKKLLLSDSGFYLCAWSGAGWTEAFFGQGTRLTVV.

This clone has more than one count but fewer than ten. The chain joins TRBV28 to TRBJ2-3; D is possibly TRBD1 (6 bases). Deletions cut 5 bases from V and 6 bases from J, with 18 bases between. The CDR3 loop spans 15 amino acids. Germline V gene lookup returns CDR1 MDHEN and CDR2 SYDVKM. This CDR3 is CASSRPNREGDTQYF. The CDR3 DNA sequence: TGTGCCAGCAGTCGTCCTAACAGGGAAGGGGATACGCAGTATTTT.

The chain combines TRBV5-8 with TRBJ1-1, with TRBD1 matching over 8 bases. The germline gives CDR1 SGHTS, CDR2 YDEGEE. This CDR3 contains 18 residues. Germline trimming cut 0 bases from V and 9 bases from J; bases unmatched to any gene: 19. The CDR3 DNA sequence: TGTGCCAGCAGCTTGGTGGGGGTCCTTTCCCGGGACAGGTCCCAAGCTTTCTTT. Translation gives CASSLVGVLSRDRSQAFF.

The chain combines TRBV10-3 with TRBJ2-2; TRBD1 might be the D (6 bases). V dropped 5 bases and J dropped 4 bases, with 20 bases sitting between them. Germline-derived CDR1 and CDR2 are ENHRY and SYGVKD. CDR3 length: 17 amino acids. CDR3 sequence (DNA): TGTGCCATCAGTACCATAGGAAGCAGGGGTGGCACCGGGGAGCTGTTTTTT. This gives the protein CAISTIGSRGGTGELFF.

The chain is built from TRBV5-5 and TRBJ2-5; D perhaps matches TRBD1 (5 bases). The CDR3 is made up of 13 amino acids. Germline CDR1 is SGHKS and CDR2 is YYEKEE (reference sequence). The germline V and J ends were trimmed by 3 bases and 5 bases, with 11 bases remaining between them. The chain's CDR3 is CASSSRVVETQYF. CDR3 sequence (DNA): TGTGCCAGCAGCTCCAGGGTAGTTGAGACCCAGTACTTC.

The chain uses TRBV5-4 and TRBJ1-3, with D hard to call. Germline CDR1 SGHNT, CDR2 YYREEE (reference sequence). CDR3 length: 15 residues. V lost 0 bases and J 4 bases, leaving 11 bases between the germline ends. The CDR3 region is CASSLETTPGNTIYF. The DNA of the CDR3 is TGTGCCAGCAGCTTGGAAACTACTCCCGGAAACACCATATATTTT. The whole variable domain, filled in from reference TRBV5-4 and TRBJ1-3, reads ETGVTQSPTHLIKTRGQQVTLRCSSQSGHNTVSWYQQALGQGPQFIFQYYREEENGRGNFPPRFSGLQFPNYSSELNVNALELDDSALYLCASSLETTPGNTIYFGEGSWLTVV.

This chain joins TRBV4-3 and TRBJ2-3; D remains ambiguous. Germline lookup yields CDR1 LGHNA and CDR2 YSLEER. The ends were cut back, 4 bases at V and 0 bases at J, with 11 bases in the middle. CDR3 length equals 15 residues. DNA of the CDR3: TGCGCCAGCAGCCCGATGCCCACTAGCACAGATACGCAGTATTTT. Its protein is CASSPMPTSTDTQYF.

The gene calls are TRBV4-3 and TRBJ2-5; 9 nucleotides align to TRBD2. Germline CDR1 and CDR2: LGHNA and YSLEER. CDR3 length: 17 amino acids. The ends lost 0 bases at V and 2 bases at J; junction bases unmatched: 7. DNA for the CDR3: TGCGCCAGCAGCCAAGATGACCTCGCGGGGGGGCAAGAGACCCAGTACTTC. Protein: CASSQDDLAGGQETQYF.

J is TRBJ1-4 and V is TRBV5-1, with TRBD1 as a possible D gene (6 bases). The germline gives CDR1 SGHRS, CDR2 YFSETQ. Trimming removed 0 bases from V and 4 bases from J, with 10 bases in between. This CDR3 spans 15 amino acids. The DNA for the CDR3 is TGCGCCAGCAGCTTGGATGGGACAAGTAATGAAAAACTGTTTTTT. Translated, it gives CASSLDGTSNEKLFF.

The rearrangement joins TRBV24-1 to TRBJ2-7; 7 bases fit TRBD1. Germline V lookup: CDR1 KGHDR, CDR2 SFDVKD. Trimming removed 7 bases from V and 2 bases from J; junction bases left unmatched: 4. The CDR3 runs to 13 residues. The CDR3 DNA reads as TGTGCCACCAGAGGACAGGCCACCTACGAGCAGTACTTC. Its translation is CATRGQATYEQYF.

The CDR3 DNA reads as TGTGCCAGCAGTTCACAGGGGGCGGGGAACACTGAAGCTTTCTTT. This translates into CASSSQGAGNTEAFF. This chain joins TRBV27 and TRBJ1-1; the match to TRBD1 covers 9 bases. Germline values: CDR1 MNHEY, CDR2 SMNVEV (reference sequence). The CDR3 contains 15 residues. V lost 4 bases to trimming and J lost 1 base; unmatched junction nucleotides: 4.

The gene calls are TRBV25-1 and TRBJ2-5; 10 bases line up with TRBD1. This CDR3 region has 15 residues. J lost 5 bases, V lost 6 bases, and 9 bases had no gene match. The V gene's germline CDR1 is MGHDK and CDR2 SYGVNS. The CDR3 DNA follows: TGTGCCAGCAGCCCGGGACAGGGGTTCTGGGAGACCCAGTACTTC. Translating gives CASSPGQGFWETQYF.

The chain combines TRBV28 with TRBJ2-7; D gene ambiguous. Germline V gene sequence: CDR1 MDHEN, CDR2 SYDVKM. V gave up 6 bases and J gave up 0 bases, with 15 bases separating them. The CDR3 extends over 15 amino acids. CDR3 protein: CASSISTDLSYEQYF. CDR3 bases: TGTGCCAGCAGCATTTCTACAGACCTCTCCTACGAGCAGTACTTC. The whole variable domain, filled in from reference TRBV28 and TRBJ2-7, reads DVKVTQSSRYLVKRTGEKVFLECVQDMDHENMFWYRQDPGLGLRLIYFSYDVKMKEKGDIPEGYSVSREKKERFSLILESASTNQTSMYLCASSISTDLSYEQYFGPGTRLTVT.

The rearrangement joins TRBV9 to TRBJ2-5; D gene uncertain. CDR3 length equals 11 residues. The germline CDR1 and CDR2 sequences are SGDLS and YYNGEE. Trimming pared 4 bases from V and 5 bases from J, leaving 6 bases between. Here the CDR3 DNA reads TGTGCCAGCAGCCCCTTCGAGACCCAGTACTTC. It translates to CASSPFETQYF.

This clone was counted between two and nine times. V and J are TRBV9 and TRBJ2-3; D possibly corresponds to TRBD1 (6 bases). Per germline, CDR1 SGDLS and CDR2 YYNGEE. The CDR3 consists of 14 residues. The V end was cut by 2 bases, the J end by 2 bases, with 9 bases between. The CDR3 sequence: CASSVGGPTDTQYF. The CDR3 DNA is TGTGCCAGCAGCGTTGGGGGCCCCACAGATACGCAGTATTTT.

The chain joins TRBV6-2 or TRBV6-3 to TRBJ1-5; 7 bases are a match to TRBD1. Germline V CDR1 and CDR2: MNHEY, SVGEGT. The CDR3 spans 14 residues. The J segment lost 6 bases and the V segment lost 5 bases, leaving 7 bases of the junction unmatched. CDR3 sequence reads: CASSTDRIFQPQHF. CDR3 sequence (DNA): TGTGCCAGCAGTACGGACAGGATATTTCAGCCCCAGCATTTT.

CDR3 sequence (DNA): TGTGCCAGCGAGGGGGTCTACGAGCAGTACTTC. It encodes CASEGVYEQYF. The chain links TRBV6-5 to TRBJ2-7; D might be TRBD1 (6 bases). This CDR3 has 11 residues. Looked up from germline, CDR1 is MNHEY and CDR2 is SVGAGI. V lost 8 bases and J lost 3, with 8 bases in between.

V is TRBV9 and J is TRBJ2-3; TRBD2 agrees at 9 bases. V shed 0 bases and J 1 base; nucleotides not matched to a gene: 3. Germline V lookup: CDR1 SGDLS, CDR2 YYNGEE. CDR3 length: 16 residues. In DNA, the CDR3 is TGTGCCAGCAGCGTAGAGGCGGGGGGGGGCACAGATACGCAGTATTTT. This sequence encodes CASSVEAGGGTDTQYF.

The rearrangement uses TRBV28 and TRBJ2-1; D not certain. CDR3 length: 13 residues. Between the trimmed V and J ends, which lost 10 bases and 4 bases, there was a span of 14 bases. The germline CDR1 and CDR2 sequences are MDHEN and SYDVKM. CDR3 region: CATLPPEYNEQFF. In nucleotides, the CDR3 is TGTGCCACCCTCCCTCCTGAGTACAATGAGCAGTTCTTC.

The chain has TRBV7-2 and TRBJ2-5, with TRBD1 identical over 10 bases. The CDR3 has 13 amino acids. Trimming removed 6 bases from V and 6 bases from J; junction bases left unmatched: 4. The germline V gene has CDR1 SGHTA and CDR2 FQGNSA. CDR3 in amino acids: CASRTGGTQTQYF. The CDR3 DNA is TGTGCCAGCAGGACAGGGGGCACGCAGACCCAGTACTTC.

The chain links TRBV5-1 to TRBJ2-4; 7 positions match TRBD1. This CDR3 has 16 amino acids. J was trimmed by 1 base and V by 0 bases; bases with no gene match: 4. Germline lookup yields CDR1 SGHRS and CDR2 YFSETQ. CDR3 nucleotide sequence: TGCGCCAGCAGCTTGGGACAGGGCCTCGCCAAAAACATTCAGTACTTC. It is translated as CASSLGQGLAKNIQYF.

The gene calls are TRBV5-1 and TRBJ2-7; TRBD2 matches at 9 bases. V was pared by 4 bases and J by 2 bases, with 4 bases of the junction left unmatched. CDR1 SGHRS and CDR2 YFSETQ come from the germline V gene. The CDR3 length is 14 residues. The CDR3, as DNA: TGCGCCAGCAGCGGCGGGGGGGGCCCCTACGAGCAGTACTTC. This codes for CASSGGGGPYEQYF.

J is TRBJ2-7 and V is TRBV7-9; 7 nucleotides match TRBD1. Germline-derived CDR1 and CDR2 are SEHNR and FQNEAQ (reference sequence). Trimming at V came to 3 bases and at J to 4 bases, leaving 12 bases not matched to a gene. The CDR3 length is 16 residues. The CDR3 loop reads CASSFSITGAVYEQYF. CDR3 in DNA: TGTGCCAGCAGCTTCAGCATTACAGGGGCGGTGTACGAGCAGTACTTC.